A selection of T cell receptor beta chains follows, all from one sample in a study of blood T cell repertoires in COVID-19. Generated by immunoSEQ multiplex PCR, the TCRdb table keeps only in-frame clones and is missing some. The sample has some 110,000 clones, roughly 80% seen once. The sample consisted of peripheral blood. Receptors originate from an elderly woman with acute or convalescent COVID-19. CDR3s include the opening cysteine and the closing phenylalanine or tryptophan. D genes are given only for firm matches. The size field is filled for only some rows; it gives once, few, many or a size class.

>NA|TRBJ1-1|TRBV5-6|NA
TGTGCCAGCAGCTTCGCCCACATGGAAGTGGAGTGGTCCCCTTTT
CASSFAHMEVEWSPF
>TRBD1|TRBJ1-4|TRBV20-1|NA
TGCAGTGCTAGTCCGGGACAGGGTATGCCTAAACTGTTTTTT
CSASPGQGMPKLFF
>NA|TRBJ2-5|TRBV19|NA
TGTGCCAGTAGTCAGGACTCCAAAGAGACCCAGTACTTC
CASSQDSKETQYF
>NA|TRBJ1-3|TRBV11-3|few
TGTGCCAGCAGCTCAGACATCGGAAACACCATATATTTT
CASSSDIGNTIYF
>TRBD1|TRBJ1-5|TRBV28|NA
TGTGCCAGCAGTATAACAGGGGGGAGTCAGCCCCAGCATTTT
CASSITGGSQPQHF
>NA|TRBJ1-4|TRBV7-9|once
TGTGCCAGCAGCTTAGGGGGGCATTCGGCAAAACTGTTTTTT
CASSLGGHSAKLFF
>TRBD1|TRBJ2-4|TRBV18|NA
TGTGCCAGCTCACCTCAGGGGGCGCAGGGCATTCAGTACTTC
CASSPQGAQGIQYF
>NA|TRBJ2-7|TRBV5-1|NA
TGCGCCAGTGCCGACAGCCTGATCCGGAGAGACGAGCAGTACTTC
CASADSLIRRDEQYF
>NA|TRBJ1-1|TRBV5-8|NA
TGTGCCAGCAGCTTGCGGGGATTTAACACTGAAGCTTTCTTT
CASSLRGFNTEAFF
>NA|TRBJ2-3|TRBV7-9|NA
TGTGCCAGCAGCTACAATATGGATACGCAGTATTTT
CASSYNMDTQYF
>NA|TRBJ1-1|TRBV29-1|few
TGCAGCGTTGAATTTTTCCCCGGGTCTGAAGCTTTCTTT
CSVEFFPGSEAFF
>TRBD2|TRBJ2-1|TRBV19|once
TGTGCCAGTAGTATAATGCCAGCGGGAGGGCACGGTGAGCAGTTCTTC
CASSIMPAGGHGEQFF
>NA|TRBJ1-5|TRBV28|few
TGTGCCAGCAGTTCGCGAGATCAGCCCCAGCATTTT
CASSSRDQPQHF
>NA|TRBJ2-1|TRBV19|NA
TGTGCCAGTAGTATACAAACAGGGCCCTACAATGAGCAGTTCTTC
CASSIQTGPYNEQFF
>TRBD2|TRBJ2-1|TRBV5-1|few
TGCGCCAGCAGGGGAGGGACTAATAGCGCCAATGAGCAGTTCTTC
CASRGGTNSANEQFF
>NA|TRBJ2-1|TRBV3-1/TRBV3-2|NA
TGTGCCAGCAGCCAATGGGGCGCGGGGAGCTCCTACAATGAGCAGTTCTTC
CASSQWGAGSSYNEQFF
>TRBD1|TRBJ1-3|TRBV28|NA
TGTGCCAGCAGTTCTACAGGGGTTCGGAACACCATATATTTT
CASSSTGVRNTIYF
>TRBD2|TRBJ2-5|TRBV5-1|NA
TGCGCCAGCAAGGGGAGGGGAGGGGTCCAAGAGACCCAGTACTTC
CASKGRGGVQETQYF
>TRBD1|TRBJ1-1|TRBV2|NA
TGTGCCAGCAGTGAGACCACCGGGACAGTGAGGAACACTGAAGCTTTCTTT
CASSETTGTVRNTEAFF
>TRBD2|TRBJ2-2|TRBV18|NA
TGTGCCAGCTCACCCATGACTAGCGGGAGTACCGGGGAGCTGTTTTTT
CASSPMTSGSTGELFF
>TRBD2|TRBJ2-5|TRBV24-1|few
TGTGCCACCCCTCTCGGGACTAGCGGCCTCCAAGAGACCCAGTACTTC
CATPLGTSGLQETQYF
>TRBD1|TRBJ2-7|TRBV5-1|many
TGCGCCAGCAGCTTGGGGGACAGCCTCTCCTACGAGCAGTACTTC
CASSLGDSLSYEQYF
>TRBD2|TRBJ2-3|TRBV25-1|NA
TGTGCCAGCAGTGAAGGGGGGGACTCCACAGATACGCAGTATTTT
CASSEGGDSTDTQYF
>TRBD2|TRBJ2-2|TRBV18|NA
TGTGCCAGCTCACCGTGGACTAGCGGGAGGAACACCGGGGAGCTGTTTTTT
CASSPWTSGRNTGELFF
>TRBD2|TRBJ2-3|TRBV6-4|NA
TGTGCCAGCAGTGAGGGACTAGCGGGAGGTCTCGATACGCAGTATTTT
CASSEGLAGGLDTQYF
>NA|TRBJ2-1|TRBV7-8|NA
TGTGCCAGCAGCTCCGTCCCCGCGTTCAATGAGCAGTTCTTC
CASSSVPAFNEQFF
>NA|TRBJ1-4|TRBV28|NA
TGTGCCAGCAGTTTGGGGGTCCGGGAGGAAAAACTGTTTTTT
CASSLGVREEKLFF
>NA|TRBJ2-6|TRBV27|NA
TGTGCCAGCAGTTTAAGGGGGGGCGTCCTGACTTTC
CASSLRGGVLTF
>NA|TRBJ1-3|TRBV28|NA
TGTGCCAGCAGTTTGTATTCTGGAAACACCATATATTTT
CASSLYSGNTIYF